The 29 T cell receptor beta chains reported below all come from one sample, sequenced in a study of response to subunit inactivated influenza vaccine. TCRdb used MiXCR to reprocess the RT-PCR reads, holding one entry per CDR3 protein. The profile shows more than 700,000 distinct CDR3 sequences, approximately 22% of them singletons. Sample: PBMCs from blood, taken around 5 days after vaccination. Receptor source: a man between 50 and 59 years old who received an inactivated influenza vaccine.

The chain links TRBV15 to TRBJ2-5, with TRBD2 matching over 9 bases. This CDR3 is built from 17 residues. J was trimmed by 5 bases and V by 6 bases; bases with no gene match: 16. Germline CDR1 and CDR2: LNHNV and YYDKDF (reference sequence). The CDR3 region is CATRGTRAGGLSETQYF. CDR3 DNA: TGTGCCACCAGGGGAACTCGAGCGGGAGGCCTGTCTGAGACCCAGTACTTC. Full variable domain (rest looked up from reference TRBV15 and TRBJ2-5): DAMVIQNPRYQVTQFGKPVTLSCSQTLNHNVMYWYQQKSSQAPKLLFHYYDKDFNNEADTPDNFQSRRPNTSFCFLDIRSPGLGDTAMYLCATRGTRAGGLSETQYFGPGTRLLVL.

V is TRBV29-1 and J is TRBJ2-1; 8 bases align to TRBD2. The CDR3 loop spans 16 amino acids. CDR1 and CDR2 from the germline V gene are SQVTM and ANQGSEA. The V and J ends lost 4 bases and 6 bases, in that order; junction bases with no gene match: 14. Written as DNA, the CDR3 is TGCAGCGTTGTTGGGAAGGAGCGGGAGCCCTTCAATGAGCAGTTCTTC. Protein sequence: CSVVGKEREPFNEQFF.

In its sample, this clonotype was seen a few times. V gene TRBV12-5 combines with J gene TRBJ2-1; 8 nucleotides match TRBD1. The trim removed 4 bases at V and 3 bases at J, leaving 5 bases unmatched. The CDR3 length is 15 residues. The germline V gene encodes CDR1 LGHNT and CDR2 FRNRAP. The CDR3 DNA reads TGTGCTAGTGGTTCTACAGGGGGGAACTACAATGAGCAGTTCTTC. Encoded protein: CASGSTGGNYNEQFF.

This clonotype appeared once. The CDR3 bases are TGTGCCAGCAGCTTAGACGATGGACAGGTGTACAATGAGCAGTTCTTC. It is translated as CASSLDDGQVYNEQFF. V and J are TRBV11-2 and TRBJ2-1, with 7 nucleotides matching TRBD1. The junction had 6 bases not matched to a gene; V was cut back by 0 bases and J by 4 bases. This CDR3 is 16 amino acids long. CDR1 and CDR2 from the germline V gene are SGHAT and FQNNGV.

This clonotype has only one observation. The gene calls are TRBV18 and TRBJ2-7; TRBD1 is a possible D gene (5 bases). This CDR3 is built from 15 residues. V lost 0 bases and J lost 3, with 12 bases in between. Germline CDR1 KGHSH, CDR2 LQKENI. DNA for the CDR3: TGTGCCAGCTCACCACCTCTCGGACAAAACTACGAGCAGTACTTC. Translation gives CASSPPLGQNYEQYF.

This clonotype was observed a few times. This rearrangement joins TRBV27 to TRBJ2-7; 12 nucleotides match TRBD2. The V and J ends lost 6 bases and 5 bases, in that order; junction bases with no gene match: 8. Germline V CDR1 and CDR2: MNHEY, SMNVEV (reference sequence). The CDR3 length is 15 residues. The CDR3 DNA reads as TGTGCCAGCAGCCCGTCGACTAGCGGGAGAAACGAGCAGTACTTC. It specifies CASSPSTSGRNEQYF.

This clonotype was observed a few times. This chain links TRBV7-2 with TRBJ2-1; D is unresolved. V dropped 1 base and J dropped 4 bases, with 11 bases sitting between them. Looked up from germline, CDR1 is SGHTA and CDR2 is FQGNSA. The CDR3 covers 15 residues. This CDR3 is CASSLEHMDYNEQFF. The DNA of the CDR3 is TGTGCCAGCAGCTTAGAACATATGGATTACAATGAGCAGTTCTTC.

This rearrangement joins TRBV5-5 to TRBJ1-2; no clear D gene. Germline V gives CDR1 SGHKS, CDR2 YYEKEE (reference sequence). The ends were cut back, 4 bases at V and 7 bases at J, with 11 bases in the middle. The CDR3 totals 12 residues. The CDR3, as DNA: TGTGCCAGCAGCCGCCGCGAGCCTGGCTACACCTTC. Translating gives CASSRREPGYTF.

The rearrangement uses TRBV6-2 or TRBV6-3 and TRBJ2-4; 7 bases are a match to TRBD1. V shed 2 bases, J shed 4 bases, and the junction held 5 bases outside the gene matches. This CDR3 spans 15 amino acids. Per the germline V gene, CDR1 is MNHEY and CDR2 is SVGEGT. CDR3 sequence: CASSYTGQLKNIQYF. DNA for the CDR3: TGTGCCAGCAGTTACACGGGACAGCTTAAAAACATTCAGTACTTC.

The gene calls are TRBV18 and TRBJ1-5, with 9 bases fitting TRBD1. The V gene end was trimmed by 8 bases and the J gene end by 6 bases; junction bases not matched to a gene: 11. CDR1 KGHSH and CDR2 LQKENI come from the germline V gene. The CDR3 runs 15 residues. The DNA for the CDR3 is TGTGCCAGCAAAATAACAGGGGGCTCAGGTCAGCCCCAGCATTTT. Translating it yields CASKITGGSGQPQHF.

This chain connects TRBV7-2 to TRBJ2-7, with D hard to call. The germline V gene has CDR1 SGHTA and CDR2 FQGNSA. The V end lost 5 bases, the J end lost 0 bases, and 11 bases lay between the germline ends. The CDR3 is made up of 14 amino acids. DNA of the CDR3: TGTGCCAGCAGCCCAAAGACATCCTCCTACGAGCAGTACTTC. Encoded protein: CASSPKTSSYEQYF.

V gene TRBV7-9 combines with J gene TRBJ2-1, with 7 bases fitting TRBD1. Germline CDR1 and CDR2: SEHNR and FQNEAQ (reference sequence). The CDR3 length is 14 residues. The V gene end was trimmed by 2 bases and the J gene end by 9 bases; junction bases not matched to a gene: 7. The CDR3 bases are TGTGCCAGCAGCTTATCCCTAGGGACAGTTGAGCAGTTCTTC. Amino acids: CASSLSLGTVEQFF.

The chain employs TRBV29-1 and TRBJ2-3; 8 nucleotides agree with TRBD2. CDR3 length: 15 residues. J gave up 1 base and V 3 bases, and 6 bases lay outside the gene matches. CDR1 SQVTM and CDR2 ANQGSEA come from the germline V gene. The CDR3 DNA reads as TGCAGCGTTGACCCGACTAGCGAAGGCACAGATACGCAGTATTTT. Its translation: CSVDPTSEGTDTQYF.

The chain has TRBV4-3 and TRBJ2-1; TRBD1 matches at 7 bases. Germline loops: CDR1 LGHNA, CDR2 YSLEER. The CDR3 is made up of 17 amino acids. J lost 12 bases, V lost 1 base, and 18 bases had no gene match. For the CDR3, the DNA is TGCGCCAGCAGCCAAGGGTTTACAGGGGCGCAAGGATCGGGGCAGTTCTTC. It translates to CASSQGFTGAQGSGQFF.

This clonotype was detected only a few times. The chain links TRBV10-3 to TRBJ2-2; no reliable D call. The CDR3 is made up of 12 amino acids. The germline V gene encodes CDR1 ENHRY and CDR2 SYGVKD. Trimming stripped 10 bases from V and 2 bases from J, with 8 bases between. The CDR3 sequence is CATRHNTGELFF. The CDR3 DNA follows: TGTGCCACTCGACACAACACCGGGGAGCTGTTTTTT.

This chain links TRBV5-1 with TRBJ2-1; 11 positions agree with TRBD2. Germline CDR1 SGHRS, CDR2 YFSETQ. The V segment lost 4 bases and the J segment 8 bases; nucleotides outside the gene matches: 11. The CDR3 extends over 16 amino acids. CDR3 sequence reads: CASSHGSGRAVDEQFF. CDR3 DNA: TGCGCCAGCAGCCATGGTAGCGGGAGGGCCGTCGATGAGCAGTTCTTC.

The chain joins TRBV2 to TRBJ2-7; D tentatively reads TRBD1 or TRBD2 (7 bases each). The V gene's germline CDR1 is SNHLY and CDR2 FYNNEI. V was pared by 6 bases and J by 6 bases, with 18 bases between. The CDR3 runs to 14 residues. CDR3 in DNA: TGTGCCAGCAGCGATATGACAGGGAGGGTCGAGCAGTACTTC. Amino acids: CASSDMTGRVEQYF.

In this sample, this clonotype turned up a few times. V gene TRBV18 combines with J gene TRBJ2-7; no reliable D call. CDR3 length: 14 amino acids. The V gene lost 3 bases and the J gene lost 0 bases, with 9 bases spanning the gap. CDR1 is KGHSH and CDR2 is LQKENI in the germline V gene. Written as DNA, the CDR3 is TGTGCCAGCTCACCCCCTTTTGACTCCTACGAGCAGTACTTC. This sequence encodes CASSPPFDSYEQYF. Supplemented by reference TRBV18 and TRBJ2-7, the full variable domain reads NAGVMQNPRHLVRRRGQEARLRCSPMKGHSHVYWYRQLPEEGLKFMVYLQKENIIDESGMPKERFSAEFPKEGPSILRIQQVVRGDSAAYFCASSPPFDSYEQYFGPGTRLTVT.

The rearrangement joins TRBV19 to TRBJ2-3; no definite D call. The CDR3 has 11 amino acids. Germline CDR1 LNHDA, CDR2 SQIVND (reference sequence). Trimming cost V 3 bases and J 6 bases, with 4 bases left between them. This CDR3 is CASSIFDTQYF. In DNA, the CDR3 is TGTGCCAGTAGTATTTTCGATACGCAGTATTTT.

V is TRBV5-1 and J is TRBJ2-1, with 10 bases that match TRBD2. J lost 2 bases, V lost 3 bases, and 2 bases had no gene match. The CDR3 spans 15 residues. Germline CDR1 is SGHRS and CDR2 is YFSETQ. Here the CDR3 DNA reads TGCGCCAGCAGCTGGGGGACTAGCGCCTACAATGAGCAGTTCTTC. Protein: CASSWGTSAYNEQFF. The full variable domain, completed using reference TRBV5-1 and TRBJ2-1, is KAGVTQTPRYLIKTRGQQVTLSCSPISGHRSVSWYQQTPGQGLQFLFEYFSETQRNKGNFPGRFSGRQFSNSRSEMNVSTLELGDSALYLCASSWGTSAYNEQFFGPGTRLTVL.

This clonotype appeared a few times. The V and J genes are TRBV4-1 and TRBJ2-7; D not resolved. Germline CDR1 and CDR2: MGHRA and YSYEKL. The V gene lost 6 bases and the J gene lost 1 base, with 13 bases spanning the gap. The CDR3 has 14 amino acids. CDR3 in amino acids: CASSPPWDSYEQYF. The CDR3 region has the DNA TGCGCCAGCAGTCCGCCTTGGGATTCCTACGAGCAGTACTTC.

The V and J genes are TRBV7-2 and TRBJ2-4, with no clear D. The CDR3 covers 15 residues. Germline-derived CDR1 and CDR2 are SGHTA and FQGNSA. V lost 1 base, J lost 3 bases, and 10 bases lay in between. CDR3 DNA sequence: TGTGCCAGCAGCTTAGTACTGGGGAACAAAAACATTCAGTACTTC. Translating gives CASSLVLGNKNIQYF.

The genes are TRBV20-1 and TRBJ2-6; D ambiguous. Per the germline V gene, CDR1 is DFQATT and CDR2 is SNEGSKA (reference sequence). The CDR3 loop spans 14 amino acids. Trimming removed 5 bases from V and 2 bases from J, with 10 bases in between. CDR3 sequence: CSAYVGAGANVLTF. CDR3 nucleotide sequence: TGCAGTGCTTACGTAGGAGCTGGGGCCAACGTCCTGACTTTC.

The CDR3 region has the DNA TGTGCCGGCTCGGGACGGTCCTCTGGGGCCAACGTCCTGACTTTC. Translated, it gives CAGSGRSSGANVLTF. The chain uses TRBV7-6 and TRBJ2-6, with D perhaps given as TRBD1 or TRBD2 (5 bases each). Per the germline V gene, CDR1 is SGHVS and CDR2 is FNYEAQ. Trimming stripped 11 bases from V and 0 bases from J, with 14 bases between. The CDR3 consists of 15 residues.

The table lists this clonotype with many counts. This rearrangement joins TRBV7-9 to TRBJ1-2; weak D call: TRBD1 (5 bases). Trimming took 5 bases from V and 1 from J, leaving 11 bases between them. Per germline, CDR1 SEHNR and CDR2 FQNEAQ (reference sequence). CDR3 length: 14 amino acids. This chain's CDR3 is CASSDRDGNYGYTF. The CDR3 DNA sequence: TGTGCCAGCAGCGACCGGGACGGTAACTATGGCTACACCTTC.

The chain carries TRBV7-2 and TRBJ2-5, with D possibly TRBD1 on 5 matching bases. Trimming removed 1 base at V and 5 bases at J, with 14 bases between. The CDR3 is made up of 15 amino acids. Germline loops: CDR1 SGHTA, CDR2 FQGNSA. The CDR3 DNA follows: TGTGCCAGCAGCTTAGGAATGGGGCGGTCCGAGACCCAGTACTTC. Translated: CASSLGMGRSETQYF.

The chain has TRBV10-2 and TRBJ1-5; no firm D call. Trimming took off 4 bases at V and 3 bases at J, with 7 bases between the two ends. The CDR3 is made up of 13 amino acids. The germline gives CDR1 WSHSY, CDR2 SAAADI. The CDR3 region has the DNA TGCGCCAGCAGTGCGAACCCCAATCAGCCCCAGCATTTT. Translated: CASSANPNQPQHF.

V is TRBV14 and J is TRBJ2-7; D not resolved. V was trimmed by 4 bases and J by 2 bases, leaving 15 bases between them. The germline CDR1 and CDR2 sequences are SGHDN and FVKESK. The CDR3 length is 15 residues. The CDR3 sequence: CASSPSAGHTYEQYF. Here the CDR3 DNA reads TGTGCCAGCAGCCCGTCGGCAGGCCATACCTACGAGCAGTACTTC.

This chain uses TRBV7-9 with TRBJ2-3; 13 nucleotides line up with TRBD2. This CDR3 region has 16 residues. Trimming cost V 5 bases and J 3 bases; bases outside gene matches: 5. Germline V gene lookup returns CDR1 SEHNR and CDR2 FQNEAQ (reference sequence). CDR3 sequence (DNA): TGTGCCAGCAGCCGGACTAGCGGGAGTGGGACAGATACGCAGTATTTT. This translates into CASSRTSGSGTDTQYF.